This is a list of T cell receptor beta chains from one sample in a study of T cells after yellow fever vaccination. MiXCR, applied by TCRdb to the 5' RACE reads, yields one record per CDR3 protein. Among some 320,000 distinct CDR3 sequences listed, around 10% were seen once. This material consisted of CD4+ T cells sorted from PBMCs, taken 45 days after the yellow fever booster vaccination. Source of these receptors: a man aged 18-30 years who received the YFV17D yellow fever vaccine. The CDR3 runs from the conserved cysteine through the conserved F or W. Fields, in order: V gene, CDR3 length, J gene, clone size, D gene, CDR3 DNA, CDR3 protein. A D gene is named only where the DNA matches it firmly. The size of a clone is reported for some rows only, either as once, few or many, or as a class for expanded clones.

TRBV7-2	14	TRBJ1-1	few	NA	TGTGCCAGCAGCCGAGAAGGGACCATCACTGAAGCTTTCTTT	CASSREGTITEAFF
TRBV28	16	TRBJ2-6	NA	NA	TGTGCCAGCAGTTTTGGCGGGATTTCTGGGGCCAACGTCCTGACTTTC	CASSFGGISGANVLTF
TRBV5-4	14	TRBJ2-3	NA	NA	TGTGCCAGCAGCTTGCGGGGAGCCACAGATACGCAGTATTTT	CASSLRGATDTQYF
TRBV6-2/TRBV6-3	15	TRBJ2-5	few	TRBD1	TGTGCCAGCAGTTACCAGCCGGGACAGCAAGAGACCCAGTACTTC	CASSYQPGQQETQYF
TRBV7-2	16	TRBJ2-5	few	TRBD1	TGTGCCAGCAGCTTAGGAGTGGGACAGGTCCAAGAGACCCAGTACTTC	CASSLGVGQVQETQYF
TRBV7-9	17	TRBJ1-3	NA	NA	TGTGCCAGCAGATTAAATAGGGTTCGGGATTTCGGAAACACCATATATTTT	CASRLNRVRDFGNTIYF
TRBV19	15	TRBJ1-5	few	TRBD1	TGTGCCAGTAGATCCCGGGACAGGTTCGGTCAGCCCCAGCATTTT	CASRSRDRFGQPQHF
TRBV7-6	17	TRBJ2-5	NA	NA	TGTGCCAGCAGCTTATCGGTTCGTGGGGGGCTTCGAGAGACCCAGTACTTC	CASSLSVRGGLRETQYF
TRBV10-3	13	TRBJ1-1	many	NA	TGTGCCATCAGTAAGCAGGGGAACACTGAAGCTTTCTTT	CAISKQGNTEAFF
TRBV10-3	16	TRBJ2-1	NA	NA	TGTGCCATCAGTGTGAATACACCCAGCTCCTACAATGAGCAGTTCTTC	CAISVNTPSSYNEQFF
TRBV7-8	12	TRBJ2-2	few	NA	TGTGCCAGCAGCCCATTCACCGGGGAGCTGTTTTTT	CASSPFTGELFF
TRBV20-1	15	TRBJ2-3	many	TRBD2	TGCAGCATGAGACTAGCGGGGGGGGGCACAGATACGCAGTATTTT	CSMRLAGGGTDTQYF
TRBV19	15	TRBJ2-5	NA	TRBD2	TGTGCCAGTAGTATAGCGCGGGGGACGCAAGAGACCCAGTACTTC	CASSIARGTQETQYF
TRBV10-3	14	TRBJ1-1	NA	TRBD1	TGTGCCATTGGGGGAGCGCAGGGGGACACTGAAGCTTTCTTT	CAIGGAQGDTEAFF
TRBV20-1	14	TRBJ2-5	few	NA	TGCAGTGCTTACGTCGGGGGATCCCAAGAGACCCAGTACTTC	CSAYVGGSQETQYF
TRBV12-3/TRBV12-4	14	TRBJ1-5	few	NA	TGTGCCAGCAGTTCGGACAGTCCAAATCAGCCCCAGCATTTT	CASSSDSPNQPQHF
TRBV5-1	14	TRBJ1-2	NA	TRBD1	TGCGCCAGCAGCAGGACAGGGGGCTTCTATGGCTACACCTTC	CASSRTGGFYGYTF
TRBV5-1	15	TRBJ2-2	few	NA	TGCGCCAGCAGCTTGGGGAACGCGAACACCGGGGAGCTGTTTTTT	CASSLGNANTGELFF
TRBV28	14	TRBJ2-3	NA	NA	TGTGCCAGCAGTGCCGGGCCGACCACAGATACGCAGTATTTT	CASSAGPTTDTQYF
TRBV4-3	15	TRBJ1-1	NA	NA	TGCGCCAGCAGCCATAACTTGTACAGGAACACTGAAGCTTTCTTT	CASSHNLYRNTEAFF
TRBV7-2	14	TRBJ1-2	NA	NA	TGTGCCAGCAGCTTAGAGCCCAGGGACTATGGCTACACCTTC	CASSLEPRDYGYTF
TRBV24-1	15	TRBJ1-1	NA	NA	TGTGCCACCAGTGATTTAGGGCAGTTTAAGGCTGAAGCTTTCTTT	CATSDLGQFKAEAFF
TRBV5-1	14	TRBJ1-1	NA	NA	TGCGCCAGCAGCTTGACCACAGTGGGTAATGAAGCTTTCTTT	CASSLTTVGNEAFF
TRBV4-3	16	TRBJ2-7	few	TRBD2	TGCGCCAGCAGCCAAGACCCCGGGGGGAGTTTCTACGAGCAGTACTTC	CASSQDPGGSFYEQYF
TRBV27	18	TRBJ1-6	few	NA	TGTGCCAGCAGTTTACAGGCTTCGGGTAGGACCTATAATTCACCCCTCCACTTT	CASSLQASGRTYNSPLHF
TRBV13	16	TRBJ2-5	few	TRBD2	TGTGCCAGCAGCCATCGGACTAGCGGGGGTAGGGAGACCCAGTACTTC	CASSHRTSGGRETQYF
TRBV24-1	15	TRBJ2-3	many	TRBD1	TGTGCCACCAGTGATACGACAGGGGGTGGGGATACGCAGTATTTT	CATSDTTGGGDTQYF
TRBV7-3	16	TRBJ2-1	once	NA	TGTGCCAGGGGAATTCTGGGAAAGGCGTCCTCCAATGAGCAGTTCTTC	CARGILGKASSNEQFF
TRBV7-6	16	TRBJ2-3	many	NA	TGTGCCAGCAGCTCCGTGGAAGGGGCTGGCACAGATACGCAGTATTTT	CASSSVEGAGTDTQYF
TRBV7-2	17	TRBJ2-1	NA	TRBD2	TGTGCCAGCAGCCTCGGGGGGACTAGCCGGGGGCGTGGTGAGCAGTTCTTC	CASSLGGTSRGRGEQFF
TRBV28	14	TRBJ2-1	few	TRBD1	TGTGCCAGCAGCAAACAGGGGATCTACAATGAGCAGTTCTTC	CASSKQGIYNEQFF
TRBV6-5	14	TRBJ1-5	NA	TRBD1	TGTGCCAGCAGCTTATACAGGGGCTCTCAGCCCCAGCATTTT	CASSLYRGSQPQHF
TRBV6-1	15	TRBJ2-7	NA	NA	TGTGCCAGCAGTGAAGCACTAGCATCGTCCTACGAGCAGTACTTC	CASSEALASSYEQYF
TRBV12-3/TRBV12-4	13	TRBJ2-2	many	NA	TGTGCCAGCAGTCTGAGGAGCGACGGGGAGCTGTTTTTT	CASSLRSDGELFF
TRBV20-1	14	TRBJ2-1	many	NA	TGCAGTGCTAGAGCAGGGACCTATGGCAATGAGCAGTTCTTC	CSARAGTYGNEQFF
TRBV5-1	16	TRBJ2-1	NA	NA	TGCGCCAGCAGCATCCGACCACAGGCTAGGGGCAATGAGCAGTTCTTC	CASSIRPQARGNEQFF
TRBV5-8	16	TRBJ2-3	once	TRBD2	TGTGCCAGCAGCTTGCCCGGGACTAGGCCGGGGGATACGCAGTATTTT	CASSLPGTRPGDTQYF
TRBV24-1	16	TRBJ2-1	NA	NA	TGTGCCACCAGTGACCCCGCGGGGATGGAGTACAATGAGCAGTTCTTC	CATSDPAGMEYNEQFF